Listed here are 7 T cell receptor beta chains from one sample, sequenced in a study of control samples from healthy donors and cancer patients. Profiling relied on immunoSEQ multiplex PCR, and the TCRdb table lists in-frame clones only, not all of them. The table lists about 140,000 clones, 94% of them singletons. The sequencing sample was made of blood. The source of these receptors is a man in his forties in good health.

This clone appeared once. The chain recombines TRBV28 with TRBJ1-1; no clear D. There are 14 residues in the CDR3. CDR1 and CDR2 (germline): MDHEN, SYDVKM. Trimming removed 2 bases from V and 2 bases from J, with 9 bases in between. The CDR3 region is CASSLQRSNTEAFF. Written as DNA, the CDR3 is TGTGCCAGCAGTTTACAGAGATCCAACACTGAAGCTTTCTTT.

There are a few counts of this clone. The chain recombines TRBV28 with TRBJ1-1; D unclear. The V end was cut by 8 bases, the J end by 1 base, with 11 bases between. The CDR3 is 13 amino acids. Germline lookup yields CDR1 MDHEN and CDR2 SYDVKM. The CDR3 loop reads CASDAKGNTEAFF. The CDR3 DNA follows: TGTGCCAGCGACGCGAAGGGGAACACTGAAGCTTTCTTT.

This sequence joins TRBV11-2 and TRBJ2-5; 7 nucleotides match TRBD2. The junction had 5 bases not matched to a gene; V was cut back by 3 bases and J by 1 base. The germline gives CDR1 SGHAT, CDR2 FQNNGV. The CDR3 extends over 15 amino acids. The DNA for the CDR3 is TGTGCCAGCAGCTTGGAACTAGCGATCCAAGAGACCCAGTACTTC. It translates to CASSLELAIQETQYF.

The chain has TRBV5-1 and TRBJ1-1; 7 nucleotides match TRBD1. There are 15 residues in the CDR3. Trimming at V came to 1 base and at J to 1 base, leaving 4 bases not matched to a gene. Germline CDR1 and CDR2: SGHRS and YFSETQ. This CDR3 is CASSLNRGSNTEAFF. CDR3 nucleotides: TGCGCCAGCAGCTTGAACAGGGGCTCGAACACTGAAGCTTTCTTT.

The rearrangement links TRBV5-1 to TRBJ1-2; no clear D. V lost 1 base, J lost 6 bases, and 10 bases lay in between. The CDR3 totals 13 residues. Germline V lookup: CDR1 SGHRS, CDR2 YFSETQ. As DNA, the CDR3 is TGCGCCAGCAGCTTGAGGGTCCTGGATGGCTACACCTTC. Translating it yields CASSLRVLDGYTF.

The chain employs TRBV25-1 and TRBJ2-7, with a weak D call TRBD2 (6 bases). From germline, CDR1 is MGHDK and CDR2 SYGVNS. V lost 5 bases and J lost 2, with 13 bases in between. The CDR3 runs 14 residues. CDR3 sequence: CASSPGTFAYEQYF. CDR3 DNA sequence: TGTGCCAGCAGTCCCGGGACTTTTGCCTACGAGCAGTACTTC.

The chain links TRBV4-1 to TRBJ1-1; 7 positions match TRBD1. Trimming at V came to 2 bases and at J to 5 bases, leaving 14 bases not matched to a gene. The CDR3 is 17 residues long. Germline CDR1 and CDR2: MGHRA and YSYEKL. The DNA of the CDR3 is TGCGCCAGCAGCCAATCCTTCCGAGACAGGGTCGGAACTGAAGCTTTCTTT. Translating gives CASSQSFRDRVGTEAFF.